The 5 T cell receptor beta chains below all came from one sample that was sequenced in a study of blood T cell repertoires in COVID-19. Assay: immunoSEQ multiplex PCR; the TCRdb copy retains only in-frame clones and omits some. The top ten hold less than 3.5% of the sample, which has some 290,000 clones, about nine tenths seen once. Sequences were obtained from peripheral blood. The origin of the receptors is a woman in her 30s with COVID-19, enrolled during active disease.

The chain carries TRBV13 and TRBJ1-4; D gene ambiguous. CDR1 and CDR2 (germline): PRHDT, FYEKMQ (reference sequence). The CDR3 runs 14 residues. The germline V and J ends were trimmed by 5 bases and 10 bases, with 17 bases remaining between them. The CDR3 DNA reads TGTGCCAGCAGCGAAGACACCAGTAGTAGAAAACTGTTTTTT. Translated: CASSEDTSSRKLFF.

This chain's CDR3 is CASSTGTGSEQYF. In DNA form, the CDR3 reads TGTGCCAGCAGCACCGGGACAGGGTCCGAGCAGTACTTC. J is TRBJ2-7 and V is TRBV5-6, with TRBD1 matching 9 bases. V dropped 4 bases and J dropped 6; count of bases not matched to a gene: 5. Germline CDR1 is SGHDT and CDR2 is YYEEEE. CDR3 length equals 13 residues. The entire variable domain, with the rest obtained from reference TRBV5-6 and TRBJ2-7, is as follows: DAGVTQSPTHLIKTRGQQVTLRCSPKSGHDTVSWYQQALGQGPQFIFQYYEEEERQRGNFPDRFSGHQFPNYSSELNVNALLLGDSALYLCASSTGTGSEQYFGPGTRLTVT.

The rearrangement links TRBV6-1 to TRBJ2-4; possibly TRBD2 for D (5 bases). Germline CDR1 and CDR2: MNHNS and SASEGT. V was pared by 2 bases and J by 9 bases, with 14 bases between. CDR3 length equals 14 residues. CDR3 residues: CASSENPNAGIQYF. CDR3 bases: TGTGCCAGCAGTGAAAACCCAAACGCGGGCATTCAGTACTTC.

CDR3 protein: CATSSGPGTEAFF. In DNA, the CDR3 is TGTGCCACCAGCAGCGGCCCAGGGACTGAAGCTTTCTTT. The chain carries TRBV15 and TRBJ1-1, with D tentatively TRBD1 (5 bases). Germline values: CDR1 LNHNV, CDR2 YYDKDF (reference sequence). Trimming shortened V by 3 bases and J by 5 bases, and 10 bases separated the two germline ends. The CDR3 contains 13 residues.

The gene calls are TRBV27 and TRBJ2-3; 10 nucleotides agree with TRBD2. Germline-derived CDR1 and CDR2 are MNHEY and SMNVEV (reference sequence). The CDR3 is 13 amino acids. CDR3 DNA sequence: TGTGCAATTCGGCTAGCGGGAGCCGATACGCAGTATTTT. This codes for CAIRLAGADTQYF.